Each of the 18 T cell receptor beta chains below was sequenced from the same sample in a study of identical twins. Via MiXCR, TCRdb re-called the 5' RACE reads, giving one row per CDR3 protein. The sample lists approximately 240,000 distinct CDR3 sequences, around 15% occurring once. The sequencing input was memory (CD45RO+) T cells sorted from blood. The receptors were gathered from a woman aged 18-29 years in good health.

The chain employs TRBV7-9 and TRBJ2-5, with D uncertain. V lost 3 bases to trimming and J lost 2 bases, with 13 bases between them. CDR3 size: 15 residues. Per the germline V gene, CDR1 is SEHNR and CDR2 is FQNEAQ (reference sequence). CDR3 sequence reads: CASSFRSFGQETQYF. Written as DNA, the CDR3 is TGTGCCAGCAGCTTTAGATCATTTGGGCAAGAGACCCAGTACTTC.

The table lists this clonotype with many counts. J is TRBJ2-7 and V is TRBV10-3; the D gene is possibly TRBD1 (5 bases). Germline loops: CDR1 ENHRY, CDR2 SYGVKD. V lost 8 bases and J lost 2, with 7 bases in between. This CDR3 comprises 11 residues. For the CDR3, the DNA is TGTGCCATCGGACAAACCTACGAGCAGTACTTC. Translating gives CAIGQTYEQYF.

This chain connects TRBV20-1 to TRBJ2-2; D is ambiguous. CDR3 length: 12 residues. V was cut by 3 bases and J by 5 bases, with 7 bases left in between. Germline values: CDR1 DFQATT, CDR2 SNEGSKA (reference sequence). CDR3 residues: CSASIGTGELFF. CDR3 nucleotide sequence: TGCAGTGCTAGTATAGGGACCGGGGAGCTGTTTTTT.

This clonotype was seen ten or more times. The rearrangement joins TRBV4-1 to TRBJ2-2; unclear D gene. Per the germline V gene, CDR1 is MGHRA and CDR2 is YSYEKL. CDR3 length: 15 residues. Trimming left V 0 bases short and J 6 bases short, with 11 bases between. In DNA form, the CDR3 reads TGCGCCAGCAGCCAAGAAATCATGAGATCCGGGGAGCTGTTTTTT. Its translation: CASSQEIMRSGELFF.

The chain uses TRBV19 and TRBJ2-3; 9 nucleotides match TRBD2. J was trimmed by 1 base and V by 9 bases; bases with no gene match: 5. Germline V gene sequence: CDR1 LNHDA, CDR2 SQIVND (reference sequence). The CDR3 covers 14 residues. The DNA for the CDR3 is TGTGCCAGGTTAGCGGGAGACTGCACAGATACGCAGTATTTT. Protein: CARLAGDCTDTQYF.

This clonotype appeared many times. The chain recombines TRBV6-5 with TRBJ1-2, with D uncertain. Looked up from germline, CDR1 is MNHEY and CDR2 is SVGAGI. Between the trimmed V and J ends, which lost 4 bases and 4 bases, there was a span of 7 bases. This CDR3 has 12 amino acids. CDR3 residues: CASSFSGYGYTF. The CDR3 nucleotides are TGTGCCAGCAGTTTCTCTGGCTATGGCTACACCTTC.

V is TRBV29-1 and J is TRBJ2-7; TRBD2 agrees at 11 bases. The CDR3 is 13 residues long. Germline trimming cut 7 bases from V and 6 bases from J; bases unmatched to any gene: 8. In germline, CDR1 is SQVTM, CDR2 ANQGSEA. CDR3 DNA sequence: TGCAGCGGCTCACTAGCGGGAGAGGGCGAGCAGTACTTC. Residues: CSGSLAGEGEQYF.

This clonotype was detected a few times. The V and J genes are TRBV27 and TRBJ2-7; 13 positions agree with TRBD2. The V segment lost 6 bases and the J segment 3 bases; nucleotides outside the gene matches: 8. The CDR3 is 16 amino acids. From germline, CDR1 is MNHEY and CDR2 SMNVEV (reference sequence). CDR3 in DNA: TGTGCCAGCAGCCCCGGGACTAGCGGGACTATCTACGAGCAGTACTTC. It encodes CASSPGTSGTIYEQYF.

Points on this clonotype: No conserved phenylalanine or tryptophan is present at the end of the CDR3, so a read error is the likely explanation. V and J are TRBV12-3 or TRBV12-4 and TRBJ2-1; D is unresolved. V was pared by 7 bases and J by 3 bases, with 4 bases between. This CDR3 spans 11 amino acids. The chain's CDR3 is CASTVYNEQFS. CDR3 nucleotide sequence: TGTGCCAGCACTGTCTACAATGAGCAGTTCTCC.

This clonotype was picked up a small number of times. The gene calls are TRBV18 and TRBJ2-2; TRBD1 matches at 8 bases. The V segment lost 6 bases and the J segment 6 bases; nucleotides outside the gene matches: 6. Germline loops: CDR1 KGHSH, CDR2 LQKENI. This CDR3 has 14 amino acids. CDR3 protein: CASSPDRVAGELFF. The CDR3 DNA reads TGTGCCAGCTCGCCGGACAGGGTGGCCGGGGAGCTGTTTTTT.

The chain is built from TRBV5-1 and TRBJ2-5; D might be TRBD1 or TRBD2, each matching 5 bases. This CDR3 has 16 residues. Per germline, CDR1 SGHRS and CDR2 YFSETQ. The V end was cut by 0 bases, the J end by 2 bases, with 14 bases between. CDR3 nucleotide sequence: TGCGCCAGCAGCTTGGCCGTCGGGGCGTCTCAAGAGACCCAGTACTTC. It specifies CASSLAVGASQETQYF.

The chain recombines TRBV5-6 with TRBJ2-1; D remains unclear. V gave up 4 bases and J gave up 4 bases, with 9 bases separating them. Germline V gene sequence: CDR1 SGHDT, CDR2 YYEEEE. The CDR3 spans 13 residues. The CDR3 region is CASSLTWYNEQFF. As DNA, the CDR3 is TGTGCCAGCAGCCTTACCTGGTACAATGAGCAGTTCTTC.

Concerning this clonotype: At one end, the junction sequence differs from germline, possibly due to a read error. The chain is built from TRBV7-9 and TRBJ2-2; D is undetermined. The CDR3 length is 14 residues. Germline CDR1 reads SEHNR; CDR2 reads FQNEAQ (reference sequence). The CDR3 DNA reads as TGTACCAGCAGCCCCCCGACGAACACCGGGGAGCTGTTTTTT. This sequence encodes CTSSPPTNTGELFF.

The gene calls are TRBV6-1 and TRBJ2-3; 8 positions agree with TRBD2. CDR3 length equals 15 residues. The trim removed 6 bases at V and 2 bases at J, leaving 7 bases unmatched. CDR1 MNHNS and CDR2 SASEGT come from the germline V gene. DNA for the CDR3: TGTGCCAGCAGAGACCGCGGGAGGTCCACAGATACGCAGTATTTT. This codes for CASRDRGRSTDTQYF.

In its sample, this clonotype was seen many times. The J gene is TRBJ2-5, the V gene TRBV24-1, with D possibly matching TRBD1 (6 bases). Looked up from germline, CDR1 is KGHDR and CDR2 is SFDVKD. The CDR3 sequence is 15 residues long. Trimming shortened V by 2 bases and J by 5 bases, and 14 bases separated the two germline ends. The CDR3 protein is CATSDSSDSTETQYF. The CDR3 region has the DNA TGTGCCACCAGTGATTCCTCGGACAGTACCGAGACCCAGTACTTC.

This clonotype was seen only a few times. The chain uses TRBV5-5 and TRBJ1-6; 9 nucleotides agree with TRBD1. The germline CDR1 and CDR2 sequences are SGHKS and YYEKEE (reference sequence). The CDR3 is 16 residues long. V shed 4 bases, J shed 10 bases, and the junction held 12 bases outside the gene matches. In DNA form, the CDR3 reads TGTGCCAGCAGCACCCAGCTACAGGGGGCAAAGTCACCCCTCCACTTT. This gives the protein CASSTQLQGAKSPLHF.

This clonotype showed up just a few times. The rearrangement links TRBV12-3 or TRBV12-4 to TRBJ1-3; D ambiguous. CDR3 length: 12 amino acids. The CDR3, as DNA: TGTGGAAGCCGAGGGCCCGGAAACACCATATATTTT. It is translated as CGSRGPGNTIYF.

The chain has TRBV25-1 and TRBJ2-1, with D perhaps TRBD2 (6 bases). V lost 1 base and J 3 bases, leaving 16 bases between the germline ends. CDR1 MGHDK and CDR2 SYGVNS come from the germline V gene. CDR3 size: 17 residues. The CDR3: CASSEFKVGLDYNEQFF. For the CDR3, the DNA is TGTGCCAGCAGTGAATTCAAGGTGGGACTCGACTACAATGAGCAGTTCTTC.